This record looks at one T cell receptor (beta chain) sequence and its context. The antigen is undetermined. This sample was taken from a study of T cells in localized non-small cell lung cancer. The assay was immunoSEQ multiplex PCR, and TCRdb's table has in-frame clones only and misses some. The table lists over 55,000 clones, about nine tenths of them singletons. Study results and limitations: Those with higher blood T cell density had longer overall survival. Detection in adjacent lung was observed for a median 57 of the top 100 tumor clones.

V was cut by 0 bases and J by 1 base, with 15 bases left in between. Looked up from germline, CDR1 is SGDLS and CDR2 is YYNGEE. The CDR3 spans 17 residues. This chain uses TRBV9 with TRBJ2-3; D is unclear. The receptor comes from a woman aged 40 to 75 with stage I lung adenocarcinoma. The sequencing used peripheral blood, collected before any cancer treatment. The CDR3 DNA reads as TGTGCCAGCAGCGTAGTCCCATCTAGTCCCCGCACAGATACGCAGTATTTT. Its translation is CASSVVPSSPRTDTQYF. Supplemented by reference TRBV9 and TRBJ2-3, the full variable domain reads DSGVTQTPKHLITATGQRVTLRCSPRSGDLSVYWYQQSLDQGLQFLIQYYNGEERAKGNILERFSAQQFPDLHSELNLSSLELGDSALYFCASSVVPSSPRTDTQYFGPGTRLTVL.